This T cell receptor beta chain stems from a study of T-cell memory formation after mild COVID-19. Germline CDR1 SGHRS, CDR2 YFSETQ. Deletions cut 5 bases from V and 4 bases from J, with 10 bases between. This CDR3 has 14 amino acids. TCRdb re-analysed the 5' RACE reads in MiXCR, keeping a single row per CDR3 protein. The sample carries some 600,000 distinct CDR3 sequences, around 16% recorded once. The source material was PBMCs or a T cell subset sorted from them (not recorded which). The receptor comes from an adult woman who had mild COVID-19 (a few samples of this study predate the infection). Cell type and time point are not known. This chain connects TRBV5-1 to TRBJ2-6, with D possibly being TRBD1 (5 bases). CDR3 in amino acids: CASRGEIGANVLTF. CDR3 in DNA: TGCGCCAGCAGAGGGGAAATCGGGGCCAACGTCCTGACTTTC.